The 3 T cell receptor beta chains below were found in one sample sequenced in a study of CD8+ T cells in alopecia areata (dated by TCRdb to 2016 to 2019). Libraries were prepared through the immunoSEQ multiplex PCR assay. To provide template for TCR sequencing, every sample had RNA extracted and reverse transcribed into cDNA. Here the immuneACCESS table is served through TCRdb, limited to in-frame sequences with V and J called. Missing clones are a known gap in these copies; in checked studies unresolved V genes cover under half, and the rest lacks a known reason. This sample has roughly 150,000 clones in its table, and about 51% of those were observed once. Of the sample, approximately 19% falls within the top ten clones. In the paper's terms, the time point label means: baseline before oral tofacitinib. The sample in question was CD8+ T cells sorted from blood, obtained at week 0. The receptors were sampled from a human donor with alopecia areata.

This clone was observed a handful of times. The junction and the germline gene differ at one end; a read error may be behind it. The V gene is TRBV10-2, the J gene TRBJ1-1; D may be TRBD1 (5 bases). Germline V CDR1 and CDR2: WSHSY, SAAADI. This CDR3 is built from 14 residues. This CDR3 reads CASCDSLMNTEAFF. The CDR3 DNA reads as TGCGCCAGCTGTGACAGCCTCATGAACACTGAAGCTTTCTTT.

This chain connects TRBV7-9 to TRBJ2-1, with 7 bases matching TRBD1. Germline V gene lookup returns CDR1 SEHNR and CDR2 FQNEAQ (reference sequence). The trim removed 4 bases at V and 10 bases at J, leaving 16 bases unmatched. The length of the CDR3 is 16 residues. The CDR3 nucleotides read TGTGCCAGCAGCTCAAAGGTTGCCGGACAGGAAAGCGAGCAGTTCTTC. Its protein is CASSSKVAGQESEQFF.

The chain recombines TRBV30 with TRBJ1-1; TRBD1 matches at 7 bases. CDR1 GTSNPN and CDR2 SVGIG come from the germline V gene (reference sequence). The CDR3 is 13 residues long. With V trimmed by 5 bases and J by 4 bases, 7 bases remained unmatched. In DNA form, the CDR3 reads TGTGCCTGGGAACAGGGGACGAGCACTGAAGCTTTCTTT. This sequence encodes CAWEQGTSTEAFF.